This TCR beta chain appears in the sequencing data of a study of OX40 agonist ivuxolimab in advanced cancers. About the study: At 0.01 to 10 mg/kg, ivuxolimab was administered intravenously to patients every 2 weeks. Study observations and caveats: Expanded peripheral T cell antigen specificity was not determined. Expanded clones were, on average, more numerous in CD8+ T cells than in CD4+. Both blood CD4+ and CD8+ T cells showed clonal growth by week 6 at 0.1 to 3.0 mg/kg.

The CDR3 has 14 residues. CDR1 and CDR2 (germline): KGHSH, LQKENI. V dropped 3 bases and J dropped 6 bases, with 14 bases sitting between them. Here immunoSEQ multiplex PCR was the method, and the copy in TCRdb shows in-frame clones only, minus some. The table records about 65,000 clones, around 90% of them present only once. Turning to this clone: Its target is unknown.

The J gene is TRBJ1-2, the V gene TRBV18; weak D call: TRBD1 (5 bases). This receptor was identified in an adult with an advanced solid tumor such as melanoma, head and neck, liver or kidney cancer. The sequencing used CD4+ or CD8+ T cells sorted from blood, collected in a trial of the OX40 agonist ivuxolimab. The CDR3 nucleotides read TGTGCCAGCTCACCGGGGCCGAGCGGGGATGGCTACACCTTC. Translated: CASSPGPSGDGYTF. The whole variable domain, remainder taken from reference TRBV18 and TRBJ1-2, is NAGVMQNPRHLVRRRGQEARLRCSPMKGHSHVYWYRQLPEEGLKFMVYLQKENIIDESGMPKERFSAEFPKEGPSILRIQQVVRGDSAAYFCASSPGPSGDGYTFGSGTRLTVV.